This T cell receptor (beta chain) was captured by sequencing in a study of blood T cell repertoires in COVID-19. Original handling: Estimation of nucleated cell counts relied on the amplification of reference gene primers. Using immunoSEQ multiplex PCR, the repertoire was profiled, and TCRdb retains in-frame clones only, with some absent. The D gene and trimming were derived from the DNA, and the V and J assignments and clone size from that table. In the table there are 150,000 to 200,000 clones, about 88% of which are singletons. CDR1 and CDR2 from the germline V gene are SQVTM and ANQGSEA. Trimming left V 2 bases short and J 4 bases short, with 5 bases between. The CDR3 consists of 11 residues.

The V call is TRBV29-1, the J call TRBJ2-5; D unresolved. The sequenced material came from PBMCs or T cells enriched from blood (not recorded which). The receptor was isolated from a human donor with acute COVID-19. The donor label of this sample is uncertain. CDR3 coding DNA: TGCAGCGTTGAAAGAGGAGAGACCCAGTACTTC. Encoded protein: CSVERGETQYF.